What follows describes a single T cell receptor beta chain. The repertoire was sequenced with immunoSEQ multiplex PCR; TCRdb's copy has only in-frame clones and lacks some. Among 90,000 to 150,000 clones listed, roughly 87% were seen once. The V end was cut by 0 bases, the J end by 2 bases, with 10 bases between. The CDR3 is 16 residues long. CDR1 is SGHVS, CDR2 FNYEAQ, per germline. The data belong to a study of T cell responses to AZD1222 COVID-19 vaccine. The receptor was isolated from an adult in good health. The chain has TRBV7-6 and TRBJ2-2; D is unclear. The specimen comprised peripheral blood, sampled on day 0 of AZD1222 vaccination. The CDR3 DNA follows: TGTGCCAGCAGCTTAGCATATGGCAGCAACACCGGGGAGCTGTTTTTT. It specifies CASSLAYGSNTGELFF.